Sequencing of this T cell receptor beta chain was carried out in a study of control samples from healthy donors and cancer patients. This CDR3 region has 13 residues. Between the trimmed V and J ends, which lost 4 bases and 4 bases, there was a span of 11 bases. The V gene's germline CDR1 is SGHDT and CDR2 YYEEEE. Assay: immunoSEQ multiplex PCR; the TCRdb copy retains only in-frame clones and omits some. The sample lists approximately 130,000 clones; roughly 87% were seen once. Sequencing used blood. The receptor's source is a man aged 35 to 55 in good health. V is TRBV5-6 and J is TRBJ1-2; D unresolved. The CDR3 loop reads CASSMEMIYGYTF. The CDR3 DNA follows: TGTGCCAGCAGCATGGAGATGATCTATGGCTACACCTTC.